This TCR beta chain was recorded in a study of beta chain features in type 1 diabetes. Study overall: Researchers looked at roughly 110 million sorted cells across all samples.

The V end was cut by 0 bases, the J end by 1 base, with 10 bases between. CDR3 length: 16 amino acids. Per germline, CDR1 SGDLS and CDR2 YYNGEE. This clone has a handful of counts. CD4+ naive, central memory, regulatory and stem cell-like memory cells were sorted via CD45RO/CCR7/CD25/CD127/CD95/CD27. Purity of each sorted population was above 95%. The isolated RNA, all of it, was reverse transcribed, so expressed TCRB transcripts were what got sequenced. Clones were read by immunoSEQ multiplex PCR, and TCRdb kept only the in-frame ones, dropping some. The profile covers about 330,000 clones, with approximately 11% appearing a single time and approximately 0.016% taken by the ten largest.

This TCR derives from a woman aged 25-40 years in good health. The sequenced material came from naive CD4+ T cells from blood. The chain employs TRBV9 and TRBJ2-2; D gene ambiguous. The CDR3 loop reads CASSVAKYKNTGELFF. The CDR3 nucleotides are TGTGCCAGCAGCGTAGCTAAGTATAAGAACACCGGGGAGCTGTTTTTT.